This T cell receptor (beta chain) was profiled in a study of shared clonotypes between healthy human individuals. The assay ran at deep level. The repertoire was sequenced with immunoSEQ multiplex PCR; TCRdb's copy has only in-frame clones and lacks some. In the table there are approximately 720,000 clones, about 78% of which are singletons. As concerns this clone: The target antigen is unknown.

Findings and limits, study-wide: A generally larger estimated richness was seen in naive subsets than in memory subsets. Approximately 4.6% of naive CD4 clonotypes were shared across a few donors. A limitation of the genetic and exposure-history diversity represented arose from few donors.

CDR3 length equals 13 residues. Between the trimmed V and J ends, which lost 4 bases and 4 bases, there was a span of 6 bases. Per germline, CDR1 SGHRS and CDR2 YFSETQ. This TCR was recovered from a woman in her 30s in good health. Sequenced sample: memory CD4+ T cells sorted from blood. The sample's subset: CD45RA-negative fraction. The rearrangement joins TRBV5-1 to TRBJ2-6; no clear D gene. As DNA, the CDR3 is TGCGCCAGCAGCCCGGTCGGGGCCAACGTCCTGACTTTC. Its protein is CASSPVGANVLTF.